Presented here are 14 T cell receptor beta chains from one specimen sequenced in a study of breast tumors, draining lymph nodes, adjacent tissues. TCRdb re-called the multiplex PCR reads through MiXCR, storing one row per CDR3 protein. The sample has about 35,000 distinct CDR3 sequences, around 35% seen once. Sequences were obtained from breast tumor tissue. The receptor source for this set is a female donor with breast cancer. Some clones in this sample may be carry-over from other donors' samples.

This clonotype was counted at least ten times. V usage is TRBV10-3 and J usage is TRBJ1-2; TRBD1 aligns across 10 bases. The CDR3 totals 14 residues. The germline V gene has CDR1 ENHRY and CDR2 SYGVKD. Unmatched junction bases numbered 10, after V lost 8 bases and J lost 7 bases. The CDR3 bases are TGTGCCATCGCGTCGACAGGGGGCGATGGTGGCTACACCTTC. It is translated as CAIASTGGDGGYTF.

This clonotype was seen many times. The CDR3 region is CASSPTYYNEQFF. CDR3 sequence (DNA): TGTGCCAGCAGCCCGACGTACTACAATGAGCAGTTCTTC. V is TRBV7-2 and J is TRBJ2-1, with no clear D. The CDR3 extends over 13 amino acids. V was cut by 5 bases and J by 3 bases, with 8 bases left in between. The germline V gene has CDR1 SGHTA and CDR2 FQGNSA.

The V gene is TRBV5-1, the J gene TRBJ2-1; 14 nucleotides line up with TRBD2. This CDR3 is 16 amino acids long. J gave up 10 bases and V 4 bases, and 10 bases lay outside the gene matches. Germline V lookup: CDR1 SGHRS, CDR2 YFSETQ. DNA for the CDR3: TGCGCCAGCAGCCGGTGGACTAGCGGGGGGCCTGGGGAGCAGTTCTTC. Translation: CASSRWTSGGPGEQFF.

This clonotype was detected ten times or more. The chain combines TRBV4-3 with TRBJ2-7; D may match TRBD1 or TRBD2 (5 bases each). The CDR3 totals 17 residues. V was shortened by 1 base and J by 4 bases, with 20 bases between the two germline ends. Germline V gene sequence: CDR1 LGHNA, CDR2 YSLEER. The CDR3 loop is CASSQALGSGKGYEQYF. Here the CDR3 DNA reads TGCGCCAGCAGCCAAGCCCTGGGAAGCGGAAAGGGGTACGAGCAGTACTTC.

The CDR3 spells CASSSGQGGTGELFF. As DNA, the CDR3 is TGTGCCAGCAGTTCCGGACAGGGCGGCACCGGGGAGCTGTTTTTT. V and J are TRBV12-3 or TRBV12-4 and TRBJ2-2; 8 bases line up with TRBD1. The CDR3 length is 15 residues. The junction had 5 bases not matched to a gene; V was cut back by 4 bases and J by 4 bases.

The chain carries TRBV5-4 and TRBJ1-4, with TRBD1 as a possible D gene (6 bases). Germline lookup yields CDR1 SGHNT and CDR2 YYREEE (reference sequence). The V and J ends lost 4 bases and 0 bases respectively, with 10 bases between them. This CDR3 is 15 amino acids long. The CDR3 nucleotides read TGTGCCAGCAGCCGTGGACAGACAACTAATGAAAAACTGTTTTTT. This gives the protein CASSRGQTTNEKLFF. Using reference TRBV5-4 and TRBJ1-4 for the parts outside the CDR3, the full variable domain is ETGVTQSPTHLIKTRGQQVTLRCSSQSGHNTVSWYQQALGQGPQFIFQYYREEENGRGNFPPRFSGLQFPNYSSELNVNALELDDSALYLCASSRGQTTNEKLFFGSGTQLSVL.

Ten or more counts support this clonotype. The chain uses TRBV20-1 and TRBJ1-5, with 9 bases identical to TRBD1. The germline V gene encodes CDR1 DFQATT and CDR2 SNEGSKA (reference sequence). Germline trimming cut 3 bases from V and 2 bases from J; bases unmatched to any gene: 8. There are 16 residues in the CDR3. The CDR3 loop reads CSARMDRTGGNQPQHF. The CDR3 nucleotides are TGCAGTGCTAGGATGGACAGGACAGGGGGCAATCAGCCCCAGCATTTT.

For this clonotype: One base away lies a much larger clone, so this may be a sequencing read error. The DNA for the CDR3 is TGTGTCAGCAGTGCGGGGGGCCGCCCCCAGCATTTT. Translating gives CVSSAGGRPQHF. The genes are TRBV12-3 or TRBV12-4 and TRBJ1-5; D might be TRBD1 (6 bases). This CDR3 has 12 amino acids.

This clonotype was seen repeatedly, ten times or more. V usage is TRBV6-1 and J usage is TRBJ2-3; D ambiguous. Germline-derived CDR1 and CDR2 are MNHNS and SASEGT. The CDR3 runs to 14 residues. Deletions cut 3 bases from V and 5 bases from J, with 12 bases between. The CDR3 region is CASSEGFLEDTQYF. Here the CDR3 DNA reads TGTGCCAGCAGTGAGGGCTTTCTGGAAGATACGCAGTATTTT.

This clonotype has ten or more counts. The CDR3 reads CSARSGSSYNEQFF. Written as DNA, the CDR3 is TGCAGTGCTAGAAGCGGGAGCTCCTACAATGAGCAGTTCTTC. The chain links TRBV20-1 to TRBJ2-1, with 8 bases fitting TRBD2. Unmatched junction bases numbered 0, after V lost 2 bases and J lost 0 bases. Germline V lookup: CDR1 DFQATT, CDR2 SNEGSKA (reference sequence). The length of the CDR3 is 14 residues.

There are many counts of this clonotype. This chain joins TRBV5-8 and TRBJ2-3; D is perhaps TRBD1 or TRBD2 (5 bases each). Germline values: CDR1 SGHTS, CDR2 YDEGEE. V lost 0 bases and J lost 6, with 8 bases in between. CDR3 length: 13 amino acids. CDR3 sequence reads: CASSLVGDDTQYF. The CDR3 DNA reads TGTGCCAGCAGCTTGGTGGGGGATGATACGCAGTATTTT.

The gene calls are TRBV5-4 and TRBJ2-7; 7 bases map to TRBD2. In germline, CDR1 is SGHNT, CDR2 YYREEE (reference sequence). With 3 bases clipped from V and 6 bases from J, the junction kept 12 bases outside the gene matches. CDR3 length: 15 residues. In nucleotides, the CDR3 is TGTGCCAGCAGCTCATCGTTAGGACTAGGGGTCGAGCAGTACTTC. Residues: CASSSSLGLGVEQYF. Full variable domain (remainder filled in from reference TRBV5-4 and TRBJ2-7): ETGVTQSPTHLIKTRGQQVTLRCSSQSGHNTVSWYQQALGQGPQFIFQYYREEENGRGNFPPRFSGLQFPNYSSELNVNALELDDSALYLCASSSSLGLGVEQYFGPGTRLTVT.

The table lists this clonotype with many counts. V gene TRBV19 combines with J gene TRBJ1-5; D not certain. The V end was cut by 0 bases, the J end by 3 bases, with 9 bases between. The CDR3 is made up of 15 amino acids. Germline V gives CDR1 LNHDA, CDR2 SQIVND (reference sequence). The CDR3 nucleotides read TGTGCCAGTAGTATAGATCTTACAGTCAATCAGCCCCAGCATTTT. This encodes CASSIDLTVNQPQHF.

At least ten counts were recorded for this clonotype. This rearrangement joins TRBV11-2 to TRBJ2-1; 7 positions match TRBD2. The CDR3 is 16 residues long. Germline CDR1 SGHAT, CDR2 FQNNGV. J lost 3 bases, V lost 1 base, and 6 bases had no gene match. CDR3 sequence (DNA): TGTGCCAGCAGCTTAGTCTGGACTAGTCTCTACAATGAGCAGTTCTTC. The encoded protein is CASSLVWTSLYNEQFF. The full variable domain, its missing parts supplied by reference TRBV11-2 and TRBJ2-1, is EAGVAQSPRYKIIEKRQSVAFWCNPISGHATLYWYQQILGQGPKLLIQFQNNGVVDDSQLPKDRFSAERLKGVDSTLKIQPAKLEDSAVYLCASSLVWTSLYNEQFFGPGTRLTVL.